This TCR beta chain was captured by sequencing in a study of response to subunit inactivated influenza vaccine. General study findings and limits: It was suggested by the authors that few new T cells are recruited by each seasonal influenza vaccination.

MiXCR, applied by TCRdb to the RT-PCR reads, yields one record per CDR3 protein. The repertoire holds hundreds of thousands of distinct CDR3 sequences, with 13% to 15% as singletons. As concerns this clonotype: The target antigen is unknown.

Between the trimmed V and J ends, which lost 3 bases and 3 bases, there was a span of 24 bases. This CDR3 is built from 18 residues. Germline lookup yields CDR1 MDHEN and CDR2 SYDVKM. This TCR derives from a man over 45 who received an inactivated influenza vaccine. The genes are TRBV28 and TRBJ2-7; perhaps TRBD2 as D (7 bases). The material was PBMCs from blood, obtained 14 days before vaccination. The CDR3 spells CASSFPVSGGGKHYEQYF. CDR3 DNA sequence: TGTGCCAGCAGTTTCCCCGTCTCGGGGGGCGGGAAGCACTACGAGCAGTACTTC.